The clone carrying this T cell receptor (beta chain) was seen a handful of times. What it binds is unknown. The data were obtained in a study of human T cells and chemical hapten exposure. Study at large: Patients, mostly women, had alopecia areata, alopecia totalis or alopecia universalis. Study conclusions and caveats: PT1 expanded TCR counts correlated positively with patch test score.

The library tagged each cDNA molecule with unique molecular identifiers. TCRdb redid the calling of the RACE reads with MiXCR, one entry per CDR3 protein. Of 350,000 or so distinct CDR3 sequences in the sample, roughly 6.9% were seen once. The CDR3 loop spans 16 amino acids. Germline V gene lookup returns CDR1 SGHRS and CDR2 YFSETQ. Trimming removed 4 bases at V and 3 bases at J, with 18 bases between. Time point indicated: patch test 1, 2 weeks after DPC sensitization. As for treatment: therapeutic diphenylcyclopropenone sensitization with weekly scalp DPC. Blood collection happened ahead of applying each patch test.

J is TRBJ2-3 and V is TRBV5-1; TRBD2 is a possible D gene (6 bases). This clonotype was sampled from a woman between 18 and 30 years old with alopecia areata. Some clones in this sample may be carry-over from other donors' samples. The sequencing used whole blood, collected in connection with sensitization to the hapten diphenylcyclopropenone (DPC). The CDR3 DNA reads as TGCGCCAGCAGCCTAAATAGGGACTTGGCGACAGATACGCAGTATTTT. Encoded protein: CASSLNRDLATDTQYF.